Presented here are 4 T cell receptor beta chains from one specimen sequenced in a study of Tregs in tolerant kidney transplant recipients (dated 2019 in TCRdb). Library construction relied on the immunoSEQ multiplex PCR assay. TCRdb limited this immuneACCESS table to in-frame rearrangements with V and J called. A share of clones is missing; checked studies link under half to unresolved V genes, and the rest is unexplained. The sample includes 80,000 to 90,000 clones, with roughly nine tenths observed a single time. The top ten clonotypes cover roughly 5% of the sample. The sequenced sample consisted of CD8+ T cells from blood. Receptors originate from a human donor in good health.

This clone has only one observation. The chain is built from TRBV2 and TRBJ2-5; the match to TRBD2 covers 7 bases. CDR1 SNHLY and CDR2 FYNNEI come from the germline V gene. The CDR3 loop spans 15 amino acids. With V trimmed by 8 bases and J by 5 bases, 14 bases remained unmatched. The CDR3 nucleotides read TGTGCCAGCCTTCAAGAGACTAGCCGCCGGGAGACCCAGTACTTC. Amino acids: CASLQETSRRETQYF.

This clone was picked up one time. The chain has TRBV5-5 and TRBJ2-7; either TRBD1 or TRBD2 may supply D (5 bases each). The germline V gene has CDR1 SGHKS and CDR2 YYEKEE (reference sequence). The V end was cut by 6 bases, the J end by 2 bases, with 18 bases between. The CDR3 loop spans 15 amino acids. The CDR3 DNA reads TGTGCCAGCACCCCCCGGGGCCGAAACCCCTACGAGCAGTACTTC. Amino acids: CASTPRGRNPYEQYF.

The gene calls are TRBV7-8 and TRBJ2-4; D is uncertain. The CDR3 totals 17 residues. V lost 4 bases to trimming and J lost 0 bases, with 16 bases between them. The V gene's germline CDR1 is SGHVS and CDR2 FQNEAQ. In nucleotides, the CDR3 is TGTGCCAGCAGCTCCCCGGGCTCCAATTTAGCCAAAAACATTCAGTACTTC. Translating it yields CASSSPGSNLAKNIQYF.

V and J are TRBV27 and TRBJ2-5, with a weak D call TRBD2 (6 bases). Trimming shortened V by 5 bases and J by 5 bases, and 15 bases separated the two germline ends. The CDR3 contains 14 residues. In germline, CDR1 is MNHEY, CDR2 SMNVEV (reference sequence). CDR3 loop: CASSGTPSLETQYF. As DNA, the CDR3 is TGTGCCAGCAGTGGGACTCCAAGCTTGGAGACCCAGTACTTC.